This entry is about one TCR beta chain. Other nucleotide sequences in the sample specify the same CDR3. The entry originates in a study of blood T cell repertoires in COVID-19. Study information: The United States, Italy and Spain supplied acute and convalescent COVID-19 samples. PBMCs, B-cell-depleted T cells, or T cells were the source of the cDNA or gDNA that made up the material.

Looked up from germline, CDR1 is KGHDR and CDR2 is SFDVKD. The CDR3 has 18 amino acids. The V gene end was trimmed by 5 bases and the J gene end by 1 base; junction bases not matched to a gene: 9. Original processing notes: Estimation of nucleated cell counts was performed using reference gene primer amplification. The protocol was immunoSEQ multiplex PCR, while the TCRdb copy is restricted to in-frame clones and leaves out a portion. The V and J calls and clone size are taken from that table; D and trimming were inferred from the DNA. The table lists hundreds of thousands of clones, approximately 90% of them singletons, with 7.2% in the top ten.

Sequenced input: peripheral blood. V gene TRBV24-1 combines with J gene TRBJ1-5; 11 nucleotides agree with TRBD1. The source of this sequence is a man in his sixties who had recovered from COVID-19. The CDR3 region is CATSGGTGGTLSNQPQHF. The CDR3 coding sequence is TGTGCCACCAGTGGTGGGACAGGGGGTACCCTCAGCAATCAGCCCCAGCATTTT.